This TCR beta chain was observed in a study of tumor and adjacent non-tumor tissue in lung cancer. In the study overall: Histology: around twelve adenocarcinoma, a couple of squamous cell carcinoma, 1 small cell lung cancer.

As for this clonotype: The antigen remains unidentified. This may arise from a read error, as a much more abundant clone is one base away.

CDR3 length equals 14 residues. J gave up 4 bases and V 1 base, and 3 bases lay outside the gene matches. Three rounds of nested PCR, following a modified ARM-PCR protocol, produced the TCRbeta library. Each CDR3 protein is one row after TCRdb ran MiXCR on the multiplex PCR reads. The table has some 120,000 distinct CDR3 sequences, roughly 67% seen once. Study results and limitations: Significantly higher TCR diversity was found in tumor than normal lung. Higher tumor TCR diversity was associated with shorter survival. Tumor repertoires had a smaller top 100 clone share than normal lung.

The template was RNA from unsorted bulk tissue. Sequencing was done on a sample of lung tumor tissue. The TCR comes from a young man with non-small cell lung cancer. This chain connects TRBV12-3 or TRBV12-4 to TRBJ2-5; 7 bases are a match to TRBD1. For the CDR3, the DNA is TGTGCCAGCAGTTTAGAGGACAGGTTAGAGACCCAGTACTTC. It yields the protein CASSLEDRLETQYF.